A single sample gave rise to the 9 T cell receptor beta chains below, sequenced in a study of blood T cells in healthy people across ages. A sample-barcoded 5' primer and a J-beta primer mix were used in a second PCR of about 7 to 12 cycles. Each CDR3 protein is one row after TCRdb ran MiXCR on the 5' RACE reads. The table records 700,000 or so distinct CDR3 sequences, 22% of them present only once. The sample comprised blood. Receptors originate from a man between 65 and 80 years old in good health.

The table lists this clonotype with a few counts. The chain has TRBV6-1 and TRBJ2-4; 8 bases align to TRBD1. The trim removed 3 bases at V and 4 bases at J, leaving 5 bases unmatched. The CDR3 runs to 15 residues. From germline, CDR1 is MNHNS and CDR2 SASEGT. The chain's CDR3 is CASSEGQVGKNIQYF. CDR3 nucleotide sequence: TGTGCCAGCAGTGAGGGACAGGTGGGAAAAAACATTCAGTACTTC.

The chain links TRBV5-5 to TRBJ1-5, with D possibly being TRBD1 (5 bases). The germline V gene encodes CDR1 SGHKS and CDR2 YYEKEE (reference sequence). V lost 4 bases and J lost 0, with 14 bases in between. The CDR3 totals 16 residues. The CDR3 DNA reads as TGTGCCAGCAGCATCCGCGGAGACAGTAGCAATCAGCCCCAGCATTTT. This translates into CASSIRGDSSNQPQHF.

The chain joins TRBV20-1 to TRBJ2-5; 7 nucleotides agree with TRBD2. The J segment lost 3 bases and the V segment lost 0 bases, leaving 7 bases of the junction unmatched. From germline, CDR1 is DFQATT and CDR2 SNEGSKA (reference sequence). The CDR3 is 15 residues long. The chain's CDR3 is CSARDPATSEETQYF. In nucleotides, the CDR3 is TGCAGTGCTAGAGATCCCGCAACTAGCGAAGAGACCCAGTACTTC.

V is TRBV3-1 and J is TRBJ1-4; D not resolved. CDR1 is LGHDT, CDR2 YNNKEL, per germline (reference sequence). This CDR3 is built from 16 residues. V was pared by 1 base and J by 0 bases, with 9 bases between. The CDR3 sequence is CASSQVTTATNEKLFF. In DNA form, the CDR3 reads TGTGCCAGCAGCCAAGTGACGACCGCAACTAATGAAAAACTGTTTTTT.

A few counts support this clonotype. CDR3 residues: CASSQRTRVRQPQHF. CDR3 nucleotides: TGTGCCAGCAGCCAAAGAACCAGGGTACGACAGCCCCAGCATTTT. The V and J genes are TRBV14 and TRBJ1-5; weak D call: TRBD1 (5 bases). The CDR3 runs 15 residues. Germline V CDR1 and CDR2: SGHDN, FVKESK. The germline V and J ends were trimmed by 2 bases and 7 bases, with 15 bases remaining between them.

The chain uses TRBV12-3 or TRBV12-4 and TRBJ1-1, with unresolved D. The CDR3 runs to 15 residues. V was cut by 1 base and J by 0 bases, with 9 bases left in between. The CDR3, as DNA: TGTGCCAGCAGTTTAGTGGCGACCTTGAACACTGAAGCTTTCTTT. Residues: CASSLVATLNTEAFF.

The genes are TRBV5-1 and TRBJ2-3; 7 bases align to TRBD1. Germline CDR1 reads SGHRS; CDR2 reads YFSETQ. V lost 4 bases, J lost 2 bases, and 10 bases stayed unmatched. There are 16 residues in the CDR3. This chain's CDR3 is CASSPGQASNTDTQYF. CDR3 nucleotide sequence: TGCGCCAGCAGCCCAGGACAGGCCTCAAACACAGATACGCAGTATTTT.

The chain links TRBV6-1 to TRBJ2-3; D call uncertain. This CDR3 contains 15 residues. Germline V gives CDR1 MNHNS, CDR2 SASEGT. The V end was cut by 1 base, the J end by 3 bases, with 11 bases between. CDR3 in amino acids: CASSEGVGRTDTQYF. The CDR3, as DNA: TGTGCCAGCAGTGAAGGCGTGGGTAGAACAGATACGCAGTATTTT.

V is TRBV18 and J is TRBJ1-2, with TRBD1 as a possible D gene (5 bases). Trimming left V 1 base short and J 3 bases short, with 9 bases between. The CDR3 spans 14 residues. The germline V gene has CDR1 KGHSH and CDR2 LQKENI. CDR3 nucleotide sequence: TGTGCCAGCTCACCACAAGCGGGGGACTATGGCTACACCTTC. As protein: CASSPQAGDYGYTF.